Listed below are T cell receptor beta chains from one sample, sequenced in a study of T-cell reconstitution after alpha-beta-depleted transplantation in children. TCRdb reprocessed the PCR reads via MiXCR and lists one record per CDR3 protein. The sample holds 140,000 to 150,000 distinct CDR3 sequences, more than 8% seen once. The source was PBMCs, mostly from graft donor cells, collected 180 days after TCRalphabeta/CD19-depleted stem cell transplant. Receptors originate from a female patient aged 2-15 years who had a stem cell transplant for congenital amegakaryocytic thrombocytopenia, so the T cells may come from the graft donor. The CDR3 runs from the conserved cysteine through the conserved F or W. The D gene is left open where the match is weak. Some rows have no size entry. The others give once, few or many, or a class for an expanded clone.

v_gene	abundance	d_gene	j_gene	CDR3aa	CDR3nt
TRBV2	.	.	TRBJ1-1	CASSVREWGTEAFF	TGTGCCAGCAGTGTCAGGGAATGGGGCACTGAAGCTTTCTTT
TRBV28	many	.	TRBJ1-2	CASSLPRQGYTF	TGTGCCAGCAGTTTACCAAGACAGGGCTACACCTTC
TRBV5-1	many	TRBD1	TRBJ2-2	CASSFSGGLQTGELFF	TGCGCCAGCAGCTTCTCAGGGGGCTTACAGACCGGGGAGCTGTTTTTT
TRBV19	few	TRBD2	TRBJ2-2	CASSPDIGLAGGPDTGELFF	TGTGCCAGTAGTCCCGATATCGGACTAGCGGGAGGGCCGGATACCGGGGAGCTGTTTTTT
TRBV28	many	.	TRBJ2-1	CASSLGQGREQFF	TGTGCCAGCAGTTTGGGGCAGGGAAGGGAGCAGTTCTTC
TRBV7-9	many	TRBD1	TRBJ2-5	CASSLSQGLETQYF	TGTGCCAGCAGCTTATCACAGGGGCTCGAGACCCAGTACTTC
TRBV13	few	TRBD2	TRBJ2-1	CASSRSGGARGGEQFF	TGTGCCAGCAGCCGTAGCGGGGGGGCCAGGGGCGGTGAGCAGTTCTTC
TRBV5-1	many	TRBD1	TRBJ1-5	CASSHAGTAGQPQHF	TGCGCCAGCAGCCACGCCGGGACAGCGGGACAGCCCCAGCATTTT
TRBV7-2	many	TRBD2	TRBJ2-4	CASSLTSVLAKNIQYF	TGTGCCAGCAGCCTTACTAGCGTACTAGCCAAAAACATTCAGTACTTC
TRBV20-1	few	.	TRBJ2-7	CSARVPSIASYEQYF	TGCAGTGCTAGAGTCCCCTCTATTGCATCCTACGAGCAGTACTTC
TRBV5-1	few	.	TRBJ2-5	CASSFLGRETQYF	TGCGCCAGCAGCTTCTTGGGAAGAGAGACCCAGTACTTC
TRBV14	many	.	TRBJ1-3	CASSKSRDRNTIYF	TGTGCCAGCAGCAAGTCCCGGGACAGAAACACCATATATTTT
TRBV2	many	.	TRBJ2-3	CASKGADTQYF	TGTGCCAGCAAGGGGGCAGATACGCAGTATTTT
TRBV7-9	many	TRBD1	TRBJ2-2	CASSFGQGAVTGELFF	TGTGCCAGCAGCTTCGGTCAGGGGGCTGTCACCGGGGAGCTGTTTTTT
TRBV7-2	.	TRBD2	TRBJ2-1	CASSLAGLAGWDNEQFF	TGTGCCAGCAGCTTAGCGGGACTAGCGGGGTGGGACAATGAGCAGTTCTTC
TRBV28	many	TRBD1	TRBJ2-1	CASTSGTGIYEQFF	TGTGCCAGCACCTCCGGGACAGGGATCTATGAGCAGTTCTTC
TRBV29-1	many	.	TRBJ2-5	CSADGQQETQYF	TGCAGCGCCGACGGACAGCAAGAGACCCAGTACTTC
TRBV20-1	.	.	TRBJ2-7	CSASLRSSGTWYEQYF	TGCAGTGCTAGCCTAAGGTCGAGCGGCACCTGGTACGAGCAGTACTTC
TRBV5-1	few	.	TRBJ1-4	CASSETATNEKLFF	TGCGCCAGCAGCGAGACAGCAACTAATGAAAAACTGTTTTTT
TRBV5-6	many	TRBD1	TRBJ1-1	CASSDRGLGNTEAFF	TGTGCCAGCAGCGACAGGGGGCTGGGGAACACTGAAGCTTTCTTT
TRBV2	.	TRBD1	TRBJ2-2	CASSEVTGRLRPDTGELFF	TGTGCCAGCAGTGAGGTGACAGGGCGATTGCGCCCGGACACCGGGGAGCTGTTTTTT
TRBV20-1	many	TRBD2	TRBJ2-7	CSAMYVPGPGGTAREQYF	TGCAGTGCTATGTACGTACCCGGACCCGGGGGGACGGCTCGGGAGCAGTACTTC
TRBV10-3	many	.	TRBJ2-7	CAISEREAASYEQYF	TGTGCCATCAGTGAGAGAGAGGCCGCGTCCTACGAGCAGTACTTC
TRBV5-7	once	.	TRBJ2-1	CASSPDFSAGTYNEQFF	TGTGCCAGCAGCCCCGACTTTTCGGCGGGAACCTACAATGAGCAGTTCTTC
TRBV5-1	many	TRBD1	TRBJ2-5	CASSSGQGKETQYF	TGCGCCAGCAGCTCGGGACAGGGGAAAGAGACCCAGTACTTC
TRBV20-1	.	TRBD1	TRBJ2-3	CSARDQDRGATDTQYF	TGCAGTGCTAGAGACCAGGACAGGGGGGCGACAGATACGCAGTATTTT
TRBV7-8	few	TRBD2	TRBJ2-1	CASSPTRWAGGPIDEQFF	TGTGCCAGCAGCCCAACCCGGTGGGCGGGGGGGCCGATCGATGAGCAGTTCTTC
TRBV5-1	few	.	TRBJ1-1	CASSLEVTFPRGGAFF	TGCGCCAGCAGCTTGGAAGTCACGTTTCCCCGGGGAGGTGCTTTCTTT
TRBV20-1	many	.	TRBJ2-7	CSARGESSYEQYF	TGCAGTGCTAGAGGGGAAAGCTCCTACGAGCAGTACTTC
TRBV27	.	.	TRBJ2-5	CASKLAGRGETQYF	TGTGCCAGCAAGTTGGCGGGAAGGGGAGAGACCCAGTACTTC
TRBV28	many	.	TRBJ1-1	CASRTRRRAMNTEAFF	TGTGCCAGCAGAACCCGTCGCCGCGCTATGAACACTGAAGCTTTCTTT